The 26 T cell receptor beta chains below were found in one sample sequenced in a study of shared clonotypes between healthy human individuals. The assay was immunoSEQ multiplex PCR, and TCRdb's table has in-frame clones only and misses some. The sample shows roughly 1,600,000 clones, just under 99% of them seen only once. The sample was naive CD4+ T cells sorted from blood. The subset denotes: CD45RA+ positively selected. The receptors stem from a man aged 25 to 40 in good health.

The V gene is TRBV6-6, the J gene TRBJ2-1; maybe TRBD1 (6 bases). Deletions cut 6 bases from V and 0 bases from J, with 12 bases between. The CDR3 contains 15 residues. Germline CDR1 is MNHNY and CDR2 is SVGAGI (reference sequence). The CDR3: CASSFTGSSYNEQFF. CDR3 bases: TGTGCCAGCAGCTTTACAGGGAGCTCCTACAATGAGCAGTTCTTC.

The chain's CDR3 is CASREGAGTEAFF. CDR3 nucleotide sequence: TGTGCCAGCAGGGAGGGCGCAGGCACTGAAGCTTTCTTT. The chain carries TRBV6-1 and TRBJ1-1; D gene unclear. The CDR3 is made up of 13 amino acids. The V gene's germline CDR1 is MNHNS and CDR2 SASEGT. Trimming left V 6 bases short and J 4 bases short, with 12 bases between.

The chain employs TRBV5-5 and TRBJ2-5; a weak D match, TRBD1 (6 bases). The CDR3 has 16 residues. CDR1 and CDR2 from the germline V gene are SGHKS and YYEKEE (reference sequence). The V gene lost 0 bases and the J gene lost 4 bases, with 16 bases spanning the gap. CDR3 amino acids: CASSLGEGGPGETQYF. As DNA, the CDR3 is TGTGCCAGCAGCTTGGGTGAAGGGGGACCGGGAGAGACCCAGTACTTC.

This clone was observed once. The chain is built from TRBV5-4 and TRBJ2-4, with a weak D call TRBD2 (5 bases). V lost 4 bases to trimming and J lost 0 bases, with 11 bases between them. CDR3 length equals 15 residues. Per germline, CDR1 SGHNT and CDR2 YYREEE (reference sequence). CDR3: CASSLDGVAKNIQYF. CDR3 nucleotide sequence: TGTGCCAGCAGCCTTGACGGGGTAGCCAAAAACATTCAGTACTTC.

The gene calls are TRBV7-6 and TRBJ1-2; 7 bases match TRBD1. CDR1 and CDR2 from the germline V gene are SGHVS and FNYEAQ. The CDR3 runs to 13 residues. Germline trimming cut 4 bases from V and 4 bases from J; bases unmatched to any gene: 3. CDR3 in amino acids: CASSSGGPYGYTF. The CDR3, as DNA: TGTGCCAGCAGCTCAGGGGGGCCCTATGGCTACACCTTC.

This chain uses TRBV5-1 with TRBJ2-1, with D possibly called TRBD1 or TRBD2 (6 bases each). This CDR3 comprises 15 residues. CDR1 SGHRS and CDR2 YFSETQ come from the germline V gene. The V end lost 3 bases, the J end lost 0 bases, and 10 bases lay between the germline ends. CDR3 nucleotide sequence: TGCGCCAGCAGCTGGAGGGACAACTCCTACAATGAGCAGTTCTTC. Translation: CASSWRDNSYNEQFF.

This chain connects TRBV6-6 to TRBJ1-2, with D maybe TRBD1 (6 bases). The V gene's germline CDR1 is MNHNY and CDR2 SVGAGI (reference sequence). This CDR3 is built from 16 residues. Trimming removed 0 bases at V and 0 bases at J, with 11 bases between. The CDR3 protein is CASSYSRGPSNYGYTF. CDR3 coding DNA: TGTGCCAGCAGTTACTCGCGGGGGCCTTCTAACTATGGCTACACCTTC.

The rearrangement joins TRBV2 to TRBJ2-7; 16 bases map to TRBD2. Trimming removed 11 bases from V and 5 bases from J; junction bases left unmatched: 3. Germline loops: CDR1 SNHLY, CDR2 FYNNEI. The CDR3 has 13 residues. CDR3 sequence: CAGTSGRADEQYF. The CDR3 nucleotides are TGTGCCGGGACTAGCGGGAGGGCAGACGAGCAGTACTTC.

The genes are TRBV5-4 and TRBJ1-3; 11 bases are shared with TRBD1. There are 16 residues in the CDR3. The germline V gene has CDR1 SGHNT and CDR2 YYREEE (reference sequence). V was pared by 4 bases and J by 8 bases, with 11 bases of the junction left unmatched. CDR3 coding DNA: TGTGCCAGCAGCATGCCATTCGGACAGGGGGCAGACACCATATATTTT. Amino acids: CASSMPFGQGADTIYF.

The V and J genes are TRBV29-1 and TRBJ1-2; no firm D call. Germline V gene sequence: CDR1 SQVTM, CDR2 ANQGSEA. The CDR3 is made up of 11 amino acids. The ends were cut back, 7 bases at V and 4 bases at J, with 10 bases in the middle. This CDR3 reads CSGQWSYGYTF. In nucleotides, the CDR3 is TGCAGCGGTCAGTGGAGCTATGGCTACACCTTC.

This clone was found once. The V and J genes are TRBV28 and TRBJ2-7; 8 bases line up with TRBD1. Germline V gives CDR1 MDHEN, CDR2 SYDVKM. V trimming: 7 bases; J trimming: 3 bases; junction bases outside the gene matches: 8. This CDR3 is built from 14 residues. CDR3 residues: CASKNRGNNYEQYF. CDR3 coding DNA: TGTGCCAGCAAAAACAGGGGGAATAACTACGAGCAGTACTTC.

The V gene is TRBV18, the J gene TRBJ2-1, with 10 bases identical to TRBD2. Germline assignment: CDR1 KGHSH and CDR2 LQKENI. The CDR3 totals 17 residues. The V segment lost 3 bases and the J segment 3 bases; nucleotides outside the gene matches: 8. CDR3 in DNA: TGTGCCAGCTCACCCCTTCCAAGACTAGCGGGCTACAATGAGCAGTTCTTC. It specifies CASSPLPRLAGYNEQFF.

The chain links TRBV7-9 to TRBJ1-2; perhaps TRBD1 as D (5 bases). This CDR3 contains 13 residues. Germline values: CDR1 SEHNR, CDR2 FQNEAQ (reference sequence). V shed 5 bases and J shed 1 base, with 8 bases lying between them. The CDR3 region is CASSQQDNYGYTF. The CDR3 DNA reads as TGTGCCAGCAGCCAACAGGATAACTATGGCTACACCTTC.

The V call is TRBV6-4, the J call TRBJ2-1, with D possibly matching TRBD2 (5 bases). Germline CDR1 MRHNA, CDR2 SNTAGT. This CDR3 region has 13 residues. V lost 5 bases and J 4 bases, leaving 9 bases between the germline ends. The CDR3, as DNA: TGTGCCAGCAGTCGGGGAGTTTACAATGAGCAGTTCTTC. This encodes CASSRGVYNEQFF.

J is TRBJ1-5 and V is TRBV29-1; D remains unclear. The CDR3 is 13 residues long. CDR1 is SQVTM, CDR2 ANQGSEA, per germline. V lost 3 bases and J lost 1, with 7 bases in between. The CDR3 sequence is CSVETGSNQPQHF. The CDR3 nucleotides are TGCAGCGTTGAGACGGGGAGCAATCAGCCCCAGCATTTT.

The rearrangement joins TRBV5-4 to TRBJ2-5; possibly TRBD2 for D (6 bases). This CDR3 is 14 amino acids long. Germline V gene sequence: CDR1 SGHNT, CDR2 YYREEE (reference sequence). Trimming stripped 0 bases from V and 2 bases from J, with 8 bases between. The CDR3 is CASSLELAQETQYF. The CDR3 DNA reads TGTGCCAGCAGCTTGGAACTAGCTCAAGAGACCCAGTACTTC.

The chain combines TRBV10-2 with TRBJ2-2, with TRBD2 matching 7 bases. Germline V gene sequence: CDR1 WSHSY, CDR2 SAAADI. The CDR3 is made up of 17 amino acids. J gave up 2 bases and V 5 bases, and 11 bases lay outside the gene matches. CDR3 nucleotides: TGCGCCAGCAGTCATGGGACTATCAAGACTAACACCGGGGAGCTGTTTTTT. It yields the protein CASSHGTIKTNTGELFF.

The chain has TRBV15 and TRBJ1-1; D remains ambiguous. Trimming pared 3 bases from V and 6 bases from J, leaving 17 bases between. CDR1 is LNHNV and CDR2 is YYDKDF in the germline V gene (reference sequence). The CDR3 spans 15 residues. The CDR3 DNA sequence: TGTGCCACCAGCAGCCCGCAGCCGGGTAGGGCTGAAGCTTTCTTT. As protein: CATSSPQPGRAEAFF.

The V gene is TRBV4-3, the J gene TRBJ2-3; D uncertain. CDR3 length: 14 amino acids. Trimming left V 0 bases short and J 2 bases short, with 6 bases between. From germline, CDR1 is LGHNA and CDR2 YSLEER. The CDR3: CASSQDRTTDTQYF. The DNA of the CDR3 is TGCGCCAGCAGCCAAGACAGGACCACAGATACGCAGTATTTT.

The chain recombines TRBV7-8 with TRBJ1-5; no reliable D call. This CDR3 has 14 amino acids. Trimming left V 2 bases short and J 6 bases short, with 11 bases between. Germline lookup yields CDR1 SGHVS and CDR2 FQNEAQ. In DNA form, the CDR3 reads TGTGCCAGCAGCTTATCGGGGTTTGGTCAGCCCCAGCATTTT. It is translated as CASSLSGFGQPQHF.

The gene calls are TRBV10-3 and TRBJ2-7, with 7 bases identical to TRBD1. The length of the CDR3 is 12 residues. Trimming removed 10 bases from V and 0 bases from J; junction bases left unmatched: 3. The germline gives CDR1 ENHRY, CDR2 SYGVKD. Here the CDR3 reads CATRQGSYEQYF. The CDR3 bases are TGTGCCACTCGACAGGGCTCCTACGAGCAGTACTTC.

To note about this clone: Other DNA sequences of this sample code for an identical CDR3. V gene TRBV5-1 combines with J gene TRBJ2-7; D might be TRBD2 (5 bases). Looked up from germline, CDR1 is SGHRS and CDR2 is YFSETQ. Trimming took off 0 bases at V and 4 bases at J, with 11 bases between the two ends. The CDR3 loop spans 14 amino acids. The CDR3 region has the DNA TGCGCCAGCAGCTTGGTCCCGGGGAGTTACGAGCAGTACTTC. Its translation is CASSLVPGSYEQYF.

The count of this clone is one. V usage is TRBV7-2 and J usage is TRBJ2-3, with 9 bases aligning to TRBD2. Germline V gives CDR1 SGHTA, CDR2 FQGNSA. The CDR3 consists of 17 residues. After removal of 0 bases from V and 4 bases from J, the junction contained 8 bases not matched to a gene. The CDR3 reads CASSLAFPSGNSDTQYF. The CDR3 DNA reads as TGTGCCAGCAGCTTAGCCTTTCCTAGCGGGAATTCAGATACGCAGTATTTT. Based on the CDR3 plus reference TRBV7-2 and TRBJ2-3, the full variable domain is GAGVSQSPSNKVTEKGKDVELRCDPISGHTALYWYRQSLGQGLEFLIYFQGNSAPDKSGLPSDRFSAERTGGSVSTLTIQRTQQEDSAVYLCASSLAFPSGNSDTQYFGPGTRLTVL.

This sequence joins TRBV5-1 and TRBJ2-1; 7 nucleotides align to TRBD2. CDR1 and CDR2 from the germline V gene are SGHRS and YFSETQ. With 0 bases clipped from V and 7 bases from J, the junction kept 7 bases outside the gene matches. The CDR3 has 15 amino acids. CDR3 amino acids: CASSLDGGSVNEQFF. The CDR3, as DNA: TGCGCCAGCAGCTTGGATGGCGGGAGCGTGAATGAGCAGTTCTTC.

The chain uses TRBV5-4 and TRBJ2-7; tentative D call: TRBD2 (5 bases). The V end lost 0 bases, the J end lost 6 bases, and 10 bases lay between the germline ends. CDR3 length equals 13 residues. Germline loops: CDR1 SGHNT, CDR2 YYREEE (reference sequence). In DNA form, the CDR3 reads TGTGCCAGCAGCTTGGGCGCCACTAGCGAGCAGTACTTC. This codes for CASSLGATSEQYF. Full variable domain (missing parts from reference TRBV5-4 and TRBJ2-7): ETGVTQSPTHLIKTRGQQVTLRCSSQSGHNTVSWYQQALGQGPQFIFQYYREEENGRGNFPPRFSGLQFPNYSSELNVNALELDDSALYLCASSLGATSEQYFGPGTRLTVT.

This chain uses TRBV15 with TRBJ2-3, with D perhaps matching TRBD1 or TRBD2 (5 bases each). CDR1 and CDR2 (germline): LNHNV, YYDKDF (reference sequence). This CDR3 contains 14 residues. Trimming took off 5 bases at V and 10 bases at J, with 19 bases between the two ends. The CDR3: CATSVTGTNRAQYF. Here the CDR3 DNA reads TGTGCCACCAGCGTCACCGGGACCAATAGGGCGCAGTATTTT.